The rows below give T cell receptor beta chains drawn from one sample of a study of cytomegalovirus exposure and HLA in healthy donors. TCRdb's copy holds only in-frame clones and misses some; the assay was immunoSEQ multiplex PCR. The table lists about 110,000 clones, roughly 79% of them singletons. Sequencing was carried out using PBMCs. The receptors come from a woman in her twenties or thirties in good health and CMV-seronegative. Both conserved end residues are part of each CDR3. A D gene is named only where the DNA matches it firmly.

d_call	v_call	j_call	cdr3_aa
NA	TRBV5-1	TRBJ2-1	CASSFEVVGTANEQFF
NA	TRBV7-2	TRBJ2-7	CASSLLGGREQYF
NA	TRBV5-4	TRBJ2-1	CASSLLGGWERGSSYNEQFF
NA	TRBV21-1	TRBJ2-1	CASTRNEQFF
TRBD2	TRBV27	TRBJ2-1	CASSVKLAQHEQFF
NA	TRBV7-2	TRBJ2-7	CASSLSGASYEQYF
TRBD2	TRBV20-1	TRBJ2-1	CSASTSGRRFF
NA	TRBV28	TRBJ2-1	CASRNELQGNEQFF
NA	TRBV7-9	TRBJ1-4	CASSADSENEKLFF
NA	TRBV18	TRBJ1-2	CASSPQSRLFHGYTF
NA	TRBV11-2	TRBJ2-3	CASSFAASTDTQYF
NA	TRBV18	TRBJ2-5	CASSQRTEGETQYF
TRBD2	TRBV11-1	TRBJ2-3	CASSLEGLVTDTQYF
TRBD2	TRBV6-1	TRBJ2-1	CASSGLASYNEQFF
NA	TRBV7-8	TRBJ2-3	CASSLKFLAETSTDTQYF
NA	TRBV5-1	TRBJ1-1	CASSLGSDTEAFF
NA	TRBV6-1	TRBJ2-2	CASARGPNTGELFF
TRBD2	TRBV7-7	TRBJ2-1	CASSARTSAGDAEQFF
TRBD2	TRBV18	TRBJ2-7	CASSLNPGTSAYEQYF
TRBD1	TRBV28	TRBJ2-5	CAIETGGLGETQYF
TRBD2	TRBV5-1	TRBJ2-1	CASSLGPGLVNFF
TRBD1	TRBV7-6	TRBJ2-7	CASSPGTGIGSYEQYF
NA	TRBV28	TRBJ1-2	CASTHSRDYGYTF
NA	TRBV6-1	TRBJ2-3	CASSAGRADTQYF
TRBD2	TRBV4-1	TRBJ2-1	CASSQDLIREGLYNEQFF
TRBD2	TRBV4-3	TRBJ2-3	CASSQDGLAGGTDTQYF
TRBD2	TRBV27	TRBJ2-7	CASSLAGGPYEQYF
NA	TRBV19	TRBJ2-3	CASSLHDQGDTQYF
NA	TRBV19	TRBJ2-1	CASSKGELGMGYEQFF
NA	TRBV7-2	TRBJ1-1	CASSLSPTRDTEAFF
TRBD1	TRBV7-9	TRBJ1-5	CASSNTRQGGNQPQHF
NA	TRBV7-9	TRBJ2-2	CSSSWTRSGTGELFF
NA	TRBV6-4	TRBJ2-2	CASSGLANTGELFF
NA	TRBV5-6	TRBJ2-5	CASTQGGVPTQYF
TRBD2	TRBV6-4	TRBJ2-1	CASSEAGTSGKNEQFF
NA	TRBV5-1	TRBJ2-1	CASSAAVRGRNEQFF
TRBD2	TRBV9	TRBJ2-1	CASSGSGRVKYNEQFF
NA	TRBV7-9	TRBJ1-4	CASSLGKMDSGEKLFF
NA	TRBV19	TRBJ1-1	CASKPLGQPNTEAFF
TRBD1	TRBV5-1	TRBJ2-3	CASSLPGQGVLYF
NA	TRBV2	TRBJ1-2	CASSGGGGSGYTF
NA	TRBV10-3	TRBJ2-3	CAISGQPGTDTQYF
TRBD2	TRBV5-1	TRBJ2-1	CASSVGLAGYEQFF
TRBD2	TRBV4-2	TRBJ2-7	CASSQGGTSGSLQYF
NA	TRBV5-1	TRBJ2-3	CASSLAGRHTDTQYF
NA	TRBV7-9	TRBJ2-7	CASSSGPRGEQYF
TRBD1	TRBV5-6	TRBJ1-4	CASSRGPDEKLFF
TRBD2	TRBV11-1	TRBJ2-3	CASSGGVLAGVLTDTQYF
NA	TRBV19	TRBJ1-2	CASRTPELLGYTF
NA	TRBV7-9	TRBJ2-7	CASSLEYPPYEQYF
NA	TRBV28	TRBJ2-3	CASSPSRGRRGDTQYF
NA	TRBV20-1	TRBJ2-1	CSITAYNEQFF
NA	TRBV2	TRBJ1-1	CASLVRGNTEAFF
NA	TRBV7-9	TRBJ2-1	CASSSGNEQFF
NA	TRBV7-3	TRBJ1-1	CASSLPRDTEAFF
NA	TRBV11-2	TRBJ2-3	CASSLSLPDTQYF
NA	TRBV19	TRBJ2-1	CASSLGWGRSYNEQFF
TRBD1	TRBV6-1	TRBJ2-2	CASRGQGASGELFF
NA	TRBV21-1	TRBJ1-5	CASSKSVAGQPQHF